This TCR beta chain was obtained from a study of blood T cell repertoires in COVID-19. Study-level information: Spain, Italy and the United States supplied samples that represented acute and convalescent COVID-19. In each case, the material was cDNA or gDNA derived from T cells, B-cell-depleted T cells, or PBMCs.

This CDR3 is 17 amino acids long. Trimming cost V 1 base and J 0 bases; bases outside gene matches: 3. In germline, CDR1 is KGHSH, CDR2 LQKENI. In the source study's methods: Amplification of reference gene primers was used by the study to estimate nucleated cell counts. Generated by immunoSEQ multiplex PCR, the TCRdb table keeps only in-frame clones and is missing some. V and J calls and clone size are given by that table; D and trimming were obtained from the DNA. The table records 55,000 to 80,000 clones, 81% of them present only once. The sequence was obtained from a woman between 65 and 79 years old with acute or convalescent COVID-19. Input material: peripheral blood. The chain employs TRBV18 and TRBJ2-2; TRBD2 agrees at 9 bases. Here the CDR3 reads CASSPLAGAANTGELFF. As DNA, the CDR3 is TGTGCCAGCTCACCACTAGCGGGAGCTGCGAACACCGGGGAGCTGTTTTTT.